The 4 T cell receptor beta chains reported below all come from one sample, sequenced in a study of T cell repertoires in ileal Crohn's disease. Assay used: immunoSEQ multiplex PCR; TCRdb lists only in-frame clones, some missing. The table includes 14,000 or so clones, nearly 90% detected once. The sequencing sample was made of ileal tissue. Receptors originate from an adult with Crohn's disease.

The CDR3 loop reads CASSIGQSDTQYF. CDR3 nucleotides: TGTGCCAGTAGTATAGGACAGTCAGATACGCAGTATTTT. The genes are TRBV19 and TRBJ2-3, with a possible D match to TRBD1 (5 bases). V was clipped by 1 base and J by 4 bases, with 6 bases between them. The CDR3 sequence is 13 residues long. Germline CDR1 reads LNHDA; CDR2 reads SQIVND (reference sequence).

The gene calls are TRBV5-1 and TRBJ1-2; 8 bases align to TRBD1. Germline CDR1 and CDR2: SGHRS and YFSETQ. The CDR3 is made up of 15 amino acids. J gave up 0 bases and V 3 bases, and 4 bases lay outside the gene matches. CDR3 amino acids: CASSSRTGSNYGYTF. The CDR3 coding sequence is TGCGCCAGCAGCTCCCGGACAGGGTCTAACTATGGCTACACCTTC.

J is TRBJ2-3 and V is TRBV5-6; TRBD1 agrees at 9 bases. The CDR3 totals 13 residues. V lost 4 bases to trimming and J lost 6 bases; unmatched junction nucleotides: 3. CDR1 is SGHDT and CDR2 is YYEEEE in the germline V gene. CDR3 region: CASSRTGVDTQYF. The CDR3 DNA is TGTGCCAGCAGCAGGACAGGGGTGGATACGCAGTATTTT.

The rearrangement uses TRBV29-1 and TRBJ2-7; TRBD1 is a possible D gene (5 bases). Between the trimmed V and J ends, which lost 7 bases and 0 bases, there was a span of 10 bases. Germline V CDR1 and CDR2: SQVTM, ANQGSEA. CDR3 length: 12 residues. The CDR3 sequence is CSGLGDSYEQYF. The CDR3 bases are TGCAGCGGCCTAGGGGACTCCTACGAGCAGTACTTC.